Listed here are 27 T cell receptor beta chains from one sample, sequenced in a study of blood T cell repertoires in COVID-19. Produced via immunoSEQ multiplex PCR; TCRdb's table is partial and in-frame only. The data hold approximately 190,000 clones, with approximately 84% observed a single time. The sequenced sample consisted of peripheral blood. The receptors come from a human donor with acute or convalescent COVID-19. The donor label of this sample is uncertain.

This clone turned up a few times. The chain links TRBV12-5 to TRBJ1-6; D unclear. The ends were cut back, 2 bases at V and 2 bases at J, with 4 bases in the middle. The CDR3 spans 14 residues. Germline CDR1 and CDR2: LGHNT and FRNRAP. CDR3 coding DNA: TGTGCTAGTGGTTTGACAACCTATAATTCACCCCTCCACTTT. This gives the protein CASGLTTYNSPLHF.

In DNA form, the CDR3 reads TGTGCCAGCAGCCTCGACAGGGGGCGGACAGATACGCAGTATTTT. It is translated as CASSLDRGRTDTQYF. V gene TRBV7-9 combines with J gene TRBJ2-3, with TRBD1 identical over 10 bases. V shed 5 bases, J shed 3 bases, and the junction held 5 bases outside the gene matches. Germline values: CDR1 SEHNR, CDR2 FQNEAQ (reference sequence). The CDR3 has 15 amino acids.

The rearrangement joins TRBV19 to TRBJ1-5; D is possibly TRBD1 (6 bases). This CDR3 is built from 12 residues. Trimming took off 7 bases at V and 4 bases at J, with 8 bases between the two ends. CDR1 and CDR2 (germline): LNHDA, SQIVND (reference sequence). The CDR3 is CASTQGNQPQHF. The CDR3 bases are TGTGCCAGTACCCAGGGGAATCAGCCCCAGCATTTT.

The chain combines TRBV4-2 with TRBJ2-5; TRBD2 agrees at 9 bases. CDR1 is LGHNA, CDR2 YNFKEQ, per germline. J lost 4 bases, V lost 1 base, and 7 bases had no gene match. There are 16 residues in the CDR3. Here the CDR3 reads CASSQGGGRARETQYF. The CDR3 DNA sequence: TGTGCCAGCAGCCAAGGGGGCGGGAGGGCAAGAGAGACCCAGTACTTC.

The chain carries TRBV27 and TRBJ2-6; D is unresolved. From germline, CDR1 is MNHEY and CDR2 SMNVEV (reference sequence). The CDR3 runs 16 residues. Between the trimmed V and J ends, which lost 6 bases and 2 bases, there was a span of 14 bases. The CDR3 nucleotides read TGTGCCAGCAGCCTTGGAGCCCGTCCTGGGGCCAACGTCCTGACTTTC. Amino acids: CASSLGARPGANVLTF.

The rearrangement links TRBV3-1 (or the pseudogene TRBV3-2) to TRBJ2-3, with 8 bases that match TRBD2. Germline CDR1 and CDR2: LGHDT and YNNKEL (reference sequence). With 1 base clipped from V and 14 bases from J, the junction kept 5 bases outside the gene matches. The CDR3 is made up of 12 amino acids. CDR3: CASSQAGLEVYF. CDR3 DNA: TGTGCCAGCAGCCAAGCGGGACTAGAAGTGTATTTT.

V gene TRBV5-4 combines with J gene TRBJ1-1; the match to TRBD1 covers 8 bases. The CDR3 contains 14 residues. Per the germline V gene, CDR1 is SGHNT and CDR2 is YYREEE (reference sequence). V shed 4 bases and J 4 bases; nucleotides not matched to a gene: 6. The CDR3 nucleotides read TGTGCCAGCAGCGGGCAGGGGGCGCCCACTGAAGCTTTCTTT. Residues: CASSGQGAPTEAFF.

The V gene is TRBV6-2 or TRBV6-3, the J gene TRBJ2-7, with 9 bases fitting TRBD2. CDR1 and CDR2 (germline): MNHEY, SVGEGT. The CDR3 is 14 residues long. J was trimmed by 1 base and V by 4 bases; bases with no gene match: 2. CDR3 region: CASSWLAGSYEQYF. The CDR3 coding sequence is TGTGCCAGCAGTTGGCTAGCGGGATCCTACGAGCAGTACTTC.

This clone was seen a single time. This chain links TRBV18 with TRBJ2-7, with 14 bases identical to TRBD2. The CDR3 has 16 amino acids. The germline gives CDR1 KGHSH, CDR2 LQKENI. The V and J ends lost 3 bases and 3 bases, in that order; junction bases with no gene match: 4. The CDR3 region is CASSPGTSGSNYEQYF. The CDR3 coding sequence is TGTGCCAGCTCACCTGGGACTAGCGGGAGTAACTACGAGCAGTACTTC. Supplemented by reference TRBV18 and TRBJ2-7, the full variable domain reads NAGVMQNPRHLVRRRGQEARLRCSPMKGHSHVYWYRQLPEEGLKFMVYLQKENIIDESGMPKERFSAEFPKEGPSILRIQQVVRGDSAAYFCASSPGTSGSNYEQYFGPGTRLTVT.

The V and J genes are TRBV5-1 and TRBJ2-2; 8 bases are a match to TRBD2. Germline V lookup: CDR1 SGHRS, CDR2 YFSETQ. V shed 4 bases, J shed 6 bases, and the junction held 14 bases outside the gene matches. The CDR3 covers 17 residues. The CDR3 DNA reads TGCGCCAGCAGCCCGCCATTGAGCGGGAGTTCTGCCGGGGAGCTGTTTTTT. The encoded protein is CASSPPLSGSSAGELFF. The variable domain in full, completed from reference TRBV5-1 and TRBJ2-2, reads KAGVTQTPRYLIKTRGQQVTLSCSPISGHRSVSWYQQTPGQGLQFLFEYFSETQRNKGNFPGRFSGRQFSNSRSEMNVSTLELGDSALYLCASSPPLSGSSAGELFFGEGSRLTVL.

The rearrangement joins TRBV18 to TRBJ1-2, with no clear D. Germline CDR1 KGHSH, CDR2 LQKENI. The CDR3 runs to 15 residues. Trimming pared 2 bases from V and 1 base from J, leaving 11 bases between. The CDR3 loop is CASSPFAGVNYGYTF. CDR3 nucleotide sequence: TGTGCCAGCTCACCATTCGCGGGAGTTAACTATGGCTACACCTTC.

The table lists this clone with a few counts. CDR3 nucleotide sequence: TGTGCCAGCAGTTTTACTTCCGGGACAGCGAACACCGGGGAGCTGTTTTTT. Residues: CASSFTSGTANTGELFF. The chain uses TRBV27 and TRBJ2-2; TRBD1 agrees at 7 bases. Looked up from germline, CDR1 is MNHEY and CDR2 is SMNVEV (reference sequence). CDR3 length equals 17 residues. J was trimmed by 0 bases and V by 3 bases; bases with no gene match: 7.

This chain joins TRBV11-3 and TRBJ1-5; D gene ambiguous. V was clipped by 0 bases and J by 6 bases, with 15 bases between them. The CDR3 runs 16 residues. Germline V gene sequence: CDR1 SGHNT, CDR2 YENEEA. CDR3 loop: CASSLDQVVLSQPQHF. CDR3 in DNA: TGTGCCAGCAGCTTAGATCAGGTTGTCTTGAGTCAGCCCCAGCATTTT.

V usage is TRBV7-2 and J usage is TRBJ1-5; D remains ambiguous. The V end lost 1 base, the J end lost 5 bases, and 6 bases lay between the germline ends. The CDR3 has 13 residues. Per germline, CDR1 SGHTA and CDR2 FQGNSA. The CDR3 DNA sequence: TGTGCCAGCAGCTTAGGGGGAGATCAGCCCCAGCATTTT. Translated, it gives CASSLGGDQPQHF.

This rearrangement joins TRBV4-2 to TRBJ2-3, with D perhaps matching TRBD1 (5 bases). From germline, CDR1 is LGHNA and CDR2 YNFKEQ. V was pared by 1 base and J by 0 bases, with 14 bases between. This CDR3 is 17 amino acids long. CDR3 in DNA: TGTGCCAGCAGCCAAGGGGGCCCGGCCGCTAGCACAGATACGCAGTATTTT. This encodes CASSQGGPAASTDTQYF.

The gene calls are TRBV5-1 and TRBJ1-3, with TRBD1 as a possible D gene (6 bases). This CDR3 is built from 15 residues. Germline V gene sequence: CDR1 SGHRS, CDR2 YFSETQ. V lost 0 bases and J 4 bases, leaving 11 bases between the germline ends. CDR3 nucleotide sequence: TGCGCCAGCAGCTTGGCGGGGGGCGAAGGAAACACCATATATTTT. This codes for CASSLAGGEGNTIYF.

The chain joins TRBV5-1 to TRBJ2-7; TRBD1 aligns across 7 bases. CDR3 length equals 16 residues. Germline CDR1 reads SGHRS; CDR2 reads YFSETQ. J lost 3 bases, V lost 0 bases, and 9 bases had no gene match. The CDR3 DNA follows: TGCGCCAGCAGCTTGGGGGCTCCCAGGGACAGCTACGAGCAGTACTTC. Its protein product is CASSLGAPRDSYEQYF.

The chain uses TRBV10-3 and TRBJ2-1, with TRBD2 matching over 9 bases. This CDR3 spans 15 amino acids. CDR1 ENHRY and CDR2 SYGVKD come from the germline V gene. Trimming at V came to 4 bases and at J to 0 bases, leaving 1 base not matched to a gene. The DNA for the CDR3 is TGTGCCATCAGTGGAGCGGGGGGCTCCTACAATGAGCAGTTCTTC. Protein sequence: CAISGAGGSYNEQFF.

The CDR3 DNA sequence: TGTGCCAGCAGCCCCCCCCGGGGGTCCAATGAGCAGTTCTTC. This codes for CASSPPRGSNEQFF. The V and J genes are TRBV9 and TRBJ2-1; a weak D match, TRBD2 (6 bases). The ends were cut back, 4 bases at V and 6 bases at J, with 14 bases in the middle. Looked up from germline, CDR1 is SGDLS and CDR2 is YYNGEE. The CDR3 has 14 residues.

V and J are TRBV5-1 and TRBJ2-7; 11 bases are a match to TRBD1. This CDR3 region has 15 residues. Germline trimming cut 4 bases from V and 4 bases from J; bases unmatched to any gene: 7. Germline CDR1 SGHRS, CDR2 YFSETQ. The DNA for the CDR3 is TGCGCCAGCAGCGGAGGGACAGGGGGGTGGTACGAGCAGTACTTC. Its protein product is CASSGGTGGWYEQYF. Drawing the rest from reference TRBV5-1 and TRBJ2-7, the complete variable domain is KAGVTQTPRYLIKTRGQQVTLSCSPISGHRSVSWYQQTPGQGLQFLFEYFSETQRNKGNFPGRFSGRQFSNSRSEMNVSTLELGDSALYLCASSGGTGGWYEQYFGPGTRLTVT.

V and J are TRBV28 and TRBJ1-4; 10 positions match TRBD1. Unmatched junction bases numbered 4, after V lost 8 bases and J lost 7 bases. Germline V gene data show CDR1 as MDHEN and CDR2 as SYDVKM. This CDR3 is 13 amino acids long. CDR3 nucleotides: TGTGCCAGCGCCGGGACAGGGGTTGAAAAACTGTTTTTT. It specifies CASAGTGVEKLFF.

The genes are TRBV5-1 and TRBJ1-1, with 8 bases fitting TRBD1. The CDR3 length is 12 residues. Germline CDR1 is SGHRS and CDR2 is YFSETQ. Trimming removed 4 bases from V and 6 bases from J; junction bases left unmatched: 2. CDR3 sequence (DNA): TGCGCCAGCAGCCCGACAGGGGCTGAAGCTTTCTTT. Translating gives CASSPTGAEAFF.

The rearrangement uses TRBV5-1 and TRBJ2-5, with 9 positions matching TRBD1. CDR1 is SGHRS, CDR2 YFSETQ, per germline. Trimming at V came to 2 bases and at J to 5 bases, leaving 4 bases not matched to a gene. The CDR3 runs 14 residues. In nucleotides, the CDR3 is TGCGCCAGCAGCTTCGGACAGGGGAGCGAGACCCAGTACTTC. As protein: CASSFGQGSETQYF.

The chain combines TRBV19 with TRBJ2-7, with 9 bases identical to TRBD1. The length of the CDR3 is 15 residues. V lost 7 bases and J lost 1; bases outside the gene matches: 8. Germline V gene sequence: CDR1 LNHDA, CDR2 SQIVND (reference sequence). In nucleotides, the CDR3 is TGTGCCAGTACCACCTCGGGACAGGGTTCCTACGAGCAGTACTTC. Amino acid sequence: CASTTSGQGSYEQYF.

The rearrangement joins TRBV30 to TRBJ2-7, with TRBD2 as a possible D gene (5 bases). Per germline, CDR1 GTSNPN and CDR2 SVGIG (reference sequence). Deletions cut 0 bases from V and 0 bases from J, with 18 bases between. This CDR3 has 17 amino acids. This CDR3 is CAWSVRGLPESSYEQYF. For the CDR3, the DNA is TGTGCCTGGAGTGTACGCGGACTGCCGGAGAGCTCCTACGAGCAGTACTTC.

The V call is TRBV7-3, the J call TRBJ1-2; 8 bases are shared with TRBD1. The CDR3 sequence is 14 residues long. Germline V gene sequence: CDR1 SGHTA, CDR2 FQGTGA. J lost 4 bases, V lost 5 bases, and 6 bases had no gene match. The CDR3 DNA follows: TGTGCCAGCAGCCACGCGGACAGGGCCTATGGCTACACCTTC. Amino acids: CASSHADRAYGYTF. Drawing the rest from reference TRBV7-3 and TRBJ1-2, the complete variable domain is GAGVSQTPSNKVTEKGKYVELRCDPISGHTALYWYRQSLGQGPEFLIYFQGTGAADDSGLPNDRFFAVRPEGSVSTLKIQRTERGDSAVYLCASSHADRAYGYTFGSGTRLTVV.

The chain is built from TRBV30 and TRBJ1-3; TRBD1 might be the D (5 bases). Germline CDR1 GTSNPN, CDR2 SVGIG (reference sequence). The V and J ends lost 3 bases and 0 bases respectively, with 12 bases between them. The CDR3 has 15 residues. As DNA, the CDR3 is TGTGCCTGGAGCAAAGACAGTGGCTCTGGAAACACCATATATTTT. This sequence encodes CAWSKDSGSGNTIYF.